Listed below are T cell receptor beta chains from one sample, sequenced in a study of blood T cell repertoires in COVID-19. Repertoires were generated with immunoSEQ multiplex PCR, while TCRdb's copy carries only in-frame clones and drops some. The data contain some 73,000 clones, approximately 86% of them singletons. The sequenced sample consisted of peripheral blood. The receptor source for this set is a man older than 75 with COVID-19, enrolled during active disease. Both conserved end residues are part of each CDR3. The order of the fields is clone size, V gene, J gene, D gene, CDR3 protein, CDR3 DNA. A D gene is named only where the DNA matches it firmly. A row's size may be missing; if present it is once, few, many or a size class.

abundance: NA
v_gene: TRBV6-6
j_gene: TRBJ1-2
d_gene: NA
CDR3aa: CASTRSGPGDGGYTF
CDR3nt: TGTGCCAGCACCCGATCCGGGCCAGGGGATGGGGGCTACACCTTC

abundance: once
v_gene: TRBV7-2
j_gene: TRBJ2-3
d_gene: NA
CDR3aa: CASSLRRGPNTDTQYF
CDR3nt: TGTGCCAGCAGCTTAAGGCGGGGGCCCAACACAGATACGCAGTATTTT

abundance: few
v_gene: TRBV19
j_gene: TRBJ2-7
d_gene: TRBD1
CDR3aa: CASSTPRGQGGLRYEQYF
CDR3nt: TGTGCCAGTAGTACCCCGCGGGGACAGGGAGGCCTAAGATACGAGCAGTACTTC

abundance: NA
v_gene: TRBV7-2
j_gene: TRBJ1-6
d_gene: NA
CDR3aa: CASSLTAGPYNSPLHF
CDR3nt: TGTGCCAGCAGCTTAACGGCAGGTCCCTATAATTCACCCCTCCACTTT

abundance: few
v_gene: TRBV6-5
j_gene: TRBJ1-4
d_gene: NA
CDR3aa: CASSYSTQVEKLFF
CDR3nt: TGTGCCAGCAGTTACTCGACACAGGTTGAAAAACTGTTTTTT

abundance: NA
v_gene: TRBV6-4
j_gene: TRBJ1-5
d_gene: NA
CDR3aa: CASSEGPREPQHF
CDR3nt: TGTGCCAGCAGTGAAGGTCCGAGGGAGCCCCAGCATTTT

abundance: NA
v_gene: TRBV7-9
j_gene: TRBJ1-2
d_gene: NA
CDR3aa: CASSFDSNYGYTF
CDR3nt: TGTGCCAGCAGCTTTGACAGTAACTATGGCTACACCTTC

abundance: NA
v_gene: TRBV5-4
j_gene: TRBJ2-5
d_gene: NA
CDR3aa: CASSLYKGGETQYF
CDR3nt: TGTGCCAGCAGCTTGTATAAGGGAGGAGAGACCCAGTACTTC

abundance: NA
v_gene: TRBV19
j_gene: TRBJ1-4
d_gene: TRBD1
CDR3aa: CASSSASRQGGDEKLFF
CDR3nt: TGTGCCAGTAGCTCCGCCTCCCGACAGGGGGGTGACGAAAAACTGTTTTTT

abundance: NA
v_gene: TRBV12-3/TRBV12-4
j_gene: TRBJ1-2
d_gene: NA
CDR3aa: CASSPTQEDGYTF
CDR3nt: TGTGCCAGCAGTCCCACTCAGGAGGACGGCTACACCTTC

abundance: NA
v_gene: TRBV5-5
j_gene: TRBJ2-5
d_gene: NA
CDR3aa: CASDLRPGHPGETQYF
CDR3nt: TGTGCCAGCGACCTCCGACCGGGACACCCAGGGGAGACCCAGTACTTC

abundance: once
v_gene: TRBV5-4
j_gene: TRBJ1-2
d_gene: NA
CDR3aa: CASSPGGGNYGYTF
CDR3nt: TGTGCCAGCAGCCCCGGCGGGGGTAACTATGGCTACACCTTC

abundance: NA
v_gene: TRBV5-6
j_gene: TRBJ1-5
d_gene: TRBD1
CDR3aa: CASTEQGADQPQHF
CDR3nt: TGTGCCAGCACTGAACAGGGGGCGGATCAGCCCCAGCATTTT

abundance: NA
v_gene: TRBV19
j_gene: TRBJ2-2
d_gene: TRBD1
CDR3aa: CASRTGVTGELFF
CDR3nt: TGTGCCAGTAGAACAGGGGTCACCGGGGAGCTGTTTTTT

abundance: once
v_gene: TRBV29-1
j_gene: TRBJ1-2
d_gene: NA
CDR3aa: CSVHRVGYGYTF
CDR3nt: TGCAGCGTTCACAGGGTAGGCTATGGCTACACCTTC

abundance: NA
v_gene: TRBV3-1/TRBV3-2
j_gene: TRBJ1-6
d_gene: NA
CDR3aa: CASSHAGGGRVYSPLHF
CDR3nt: TGTGCCAGCAGCCACGCGGGGGGGGGACGGGTATATTCACCCCTCCACTTT

abundance: NA
v_gene: TRBV2
j_gene: TRBJ2-3
d_gene: TRBD1
CDR3aa: CASAGTDSTDTQYF
CDR3nt: TGTGCCAGCGCCGGGACAGATAGCACAGATACGCAGTATTTT

abundance: once
v_gene: TRBV18
j_gene: TRBJ1-1
d_gene: NA
CDR3aa: CASSPSGRWTEAFF
CDR3nt: TGTGCCAGCTCACCGAGTGGGAGGTGGACTGAAGCTTTCTTT

abundance: NA
v_gene: TRBV9
j_gene: TRBJ2-3
d_gene: NA
CDR3aa: CASSVEGQGRRTDTQYF
CDR3nt: TGTGCCAGCAGCGTAGAGGGGCAGGGGAGAAGAACAGATACGCAGTATTTT

abundance: NA
v_gene: TRBV7-7
j_gene: TRBJ2-5
d_gene: TRBD1
CDR3aa: CASSTSDRGQTQYF
CDR3nt: TGTGCCAGCAGCACGAGCGACAGGGGACAGACCCAGTACTTC

abundance: NA
v_gene: TRBV29-1
j_gene: TRBJ1-1
d_gene: NA
CDR3aa: CSVEGTNTEAFF
CDR3nt: TGCAGCGTTGAGGGCACGAACACTGAAGCTTTCTTT

abundance: NA
v_gene: TRBV15
j_gene: TRBJ1-2
d_gene: NA
CDR3aa: CATSREQQPANYGYTF
CDR3nt: TGTGCCACCAGCAGAGAGCAACAGCCAGCTAACTATGGCTACACCTTC

abundance: NA
v_gene: TRBV9
j_gene: TRBJ1-2
d_gene: NA
CDR3aa: CASSANLDLYGYTF
CDR3nt: TGTGCCAGCAGCGCTAATCTAGACCTCTATGGCTACACCTTC

abundance: NA
v_gene: TRBV5-1
j_gene: TRBJ2-7
d_gene: TRBD2
CDR3aa: CASSLGLAGGPSEQYF
CDR3nt: TGCGCCAGCAGCCTGGGACTAGCGGGGGGGCCCTCCGAGCAGTACTTC

abundance: NA
v_gene: TRBV7-9
j_gene: TRBJ2-7
d_gene: NA
CDR3aa: CASSGTKGAYYEQYF
CDR3nt: TGTGCCAGCAGCGGAACAAAAGGGGCTTACTACGAGCAGTACTTC

abundance: NA
v_gene: TRBV12-3/TRBV12-4
j_gene: TRBJ1-1
d_gene: NA
CDR3aa: CASSFSMSTEAFF
CDR3nt: TGTGCCAGCAGTTTTTCGATGAGCACTGAAGCTTTCTTT

abundance: NA
v_gene: TRBV2
j_gene: TRBJ1-2
d_gene: TRBD1
CDR3aa: CASRIGTVNYGYTF
CDR3nt: TGTGCCAGCAGAATCGGGACAGTAAACTATGGCTACACCTTC

abundance: NA
v_gene: TRBV5-1
j_gene: TRBJ1-1
d_gene: NA
CDR3aa: CASSPPGGNTEAFF
CDR3nt: TGCGCCAGCAGCCCACCCGGAGGGAACACTGAAGCTTTCTTT

abundance: NA
v_gene: TRBV27
j_gene: TRBJ2-1
d_gene: NA
CDR3aa: CASRSQGRVHNEQFF
CDR3nt: TGTGCCAGCCGTAGTCAGGGGAGGGTCCACAATGAGCAGTTCTTC

abundance: NA
v_gene: TRBV18
j_gene: TRBJ1-4
d_gene: TRBD1
CDR3aa: CASGGQGNEKLFF
CDR3nt: TGTGCCAGCGGGGGACAGGGGAATGAAAAACTGTTTTTT

abundance: NA
v_gene: TRBV6-5
j_gene: TRBJ2-2
d_gene: NA
CDR3aa: CASTSAGVNTGELFF
CDR3nt: TGTGCCAGCACCTCCGCCGGAGTGAACACCGGGGAGCTGTTTTTT

abundance: NA
v_gene: TRBV7-9
j_gene: TRBJ1-3
d_gene: NA
CDR3aa: CASSMDSGNTIYF
CDR3nt: TGTGCCAGCAGCATGGACAGTGGAAACACCATATATTTT

abundance: NA
v_gene: TRBV7-6
j_gene: TRBJ2-7
d_gene: TRBD2
CDR3aa: CASSLGSGGAYEQYF
CDR3nt: TGTGCCAGCAGCTTAGGTAGCGGGGGGGCCTACGAGCAGTACTTC

abundance: NA
v_gene: TRBV11-2
j_gene: TRBJ2-5
d_gene: NA
CDR3aa: CASSFLLETQYF
CDR3nt: TGTGCCAGCAGCTTCTTATTGGAGACCCAGTACTTC

abundance: once
v_gene: TRBV6-5
j_gene: TRBJ2-7
d_gene: TRBD2
CDR3aa: CASRAGLAGDYEQYF
CDR3nt: TGTGCCAGCAGGGCCGGACTAGCGGGGGACTACGAGCAGTACTTC

abundance: NA
v_gene: TRBV7-8
j_gene: TRBJ1-5
d_gene: TRBD1
CDR3aa: CASSKAGTGPNQPQHF
CDR3nt: TGTGCCAGCAGCAAGGCCGGGACAGGGCCGAATCAGCCCCAGCATTTT

abundance: NA
v_gene: TRBV4-2
j_gene: TRBJ2-3
d_gene: NA
CDR3aa: CASSQDFRANPDTQYF
CDR3nt: TGTGCCAGCAGCCAAGATTTCAGGGCTAACCCAGATACGCAGTATTTT

abundance: NA
v_gene: TRBV19
j_gene: TRBJ2-7
d_gene: TRBD1
CDR3aa: CASSMGTGTYYEQYF
CDR3nt: TGTGCCAGTAGTATGGGGACAGGGACGTACTACGAGCAGTACTTC

abundance: NA
v_gene: TRBV6-2/TRBV6-3
j_gene: TRBJ2-2
d_gene: TRBD1
CDR3aa: CASSYRGQVWTGELFF
CDR3nt: TGTGCCAGCAGTTACCGTGGACAGGTTTGGACCGGGGAGCTGTTTTTT

abundance: NA
v_gene: TRBV4-2
j_gene: TRBJ1-6
d_gene: TRBD1
CDR3aa: CASSQGQGRNSPLHF
CDR3nt: TGTGCCAGCAGCCAGGGACAGGGGCGCAATTCACCCCTCCACTTT

abundance: NA
v_gene: TRBV29-1
j_gene: TRBJ2-7
d_gene: TRBD2
CDR3aa: CSVGDRSGGEQYF
CDR3nt: TGCAGCGTTGGAGACCGATCGGGGGGCGAGCAGTACTTC

abundance: NA
v_gene: TRBV5-5
j_gene: TRBJ1-6
d_gene: TRBD1
CDR3aa: CASSAGQPPSSYNSPLHF
CDR3nt: TGTGCCAGCAGTGCGGGACAGCCTCCGAGCTCCTATAATTCACCCCTCCACTTT

abundance: NA
v_gene: TRBV6-1
j_gene: TRBJ2-5
d_gene: TRBD2
CDR3aa: CASSEALSGGRETQYF
CDR3nt: TGTGCCAGCAGTGAAGCGTTGAGCGGGGGAAGGGAGACCCAGTACTTC

abundance: NA
v_gene: TRBV2
j_gene: TRBJ2-3
d_gene: TRBD2
CDR3aa: CASRLAGGSDTQYF
CDR3nt: TGTGCCAGCAGACTAGCGGGGGGGTCAGATACGCAGTATTTT

abundance: NA
v_gene: TRBV2
j_gene: TRBJ1-4
d_gene: TRBD1
CDR3aa: CASSLQGGNEKLFF
CDR3nt: TGTGCCAGCAGCCTACAGGGGGGTAATGAAAAACTGTTTTTT

abundance: few
v_gene: TRBV2
j_gene: TRBJ1-3
d_gene: NA
CDR3aa: CASRGQPSGNTIYF
CDR3nt: TGTGCCAGCAGGGGGCAGCCCTCTGGAAACACCATATATTTT

abundance: NA
v_gene: TRBV19
j_gene: TRBJ2-3
d_gene: TRBD2
CDR3aa: CASSTWTSPDTQYF
CDR3nt: TGTGCCAGTAGTACCTGGACTAGTCCAGATACGCAGTATTTT

abundance: NA
v_gene: TRBV28
j_gene: TRBJ1-5
d_gene: NA
CDR3aa: CASSLVGGAPQPQHF
CDR3nt: TGTGCCAGCAGTTTAGTGGGGGGGGCGCCTCAGCCCCAGCATTTT

abundance: NA
v_gene: TRBV6-2/TRBV6-3
j_gene: TRBJ2-7
d_gene: NA
CDR3aa: CASSSQTGGRTSYEQYF
CDR3nt: TGTGCCAGCAGTTCCCAAACCGGAGGTCGGACCTCCTACGAGCAGTACTTC

abundance: NA
v_gene: TRBV9
j_gene: TRBJ1-3
d_gene: TRBD1
CDR3aa: CASSPQRQGSSGNTIYF
CDR3nt: TGTGCCAGCAGCCCCCAGCGACAGGGGAGTTCTGGAAACACCATATATTTT

abundance: NA
v_gene: TRBV7-3
j_gene: TRBJ1-1
d_gene: NA
CDR3aa: CASRWEGNTEAFF
CDR3nt: TGTGCCAGCAGGTGGGAGGGGAACACTGAAGCTTTCTTT

abundance: NA
v_gene: TRBV12-3/TRBV12-4
j_gene: TRBJ1-1
d_gene: NA
CDR3aa: CASRGATEAFF
CDR3nt: TGTGCCAGCAGGGGGGCGACTGAAGCTTTCTTT

abundance: NA
v_gene: TRBV5-4
j_gene: TRBJ2-3
d_gene: TRBD2
CDR3aa: CASTDGGDFLTDTQYF
CDR3nt: TGTGCCAGCACCGATGGGGGGGATTTCCTCACAGATACGCAGTATTTT

abundance: NA
v_gene: TRBV27
j_gene: TRBJ1-1
d_gene: TRBD1
CDR3aa: CASGLTGSEAFF
CDR3nt: TGTGCCAGCGGACTGACAGGGTCTGAAGCTTTCTTT

abundance: NA
v_gene: TRBV15
j_gene: TRBJ2-3
d_gene: TRBD2
CDR3aa: CATSSPGGARTDTQYF
CDR3nt: TGTGCCACCAGCAGTCCCGGGGGGGCCCGGACAGATACGCAGTATTTT

abundance: NA
v_gene: TRBV7-2
j_gene: TRBJ1-1
d_gene: TRBD1
CDR3aa: CASSLDRGTEAFF
CDR3nt: TGTGCCAGCAGCTTAGACAGGGGGACTGAAGCTTTCTTT

abundance: NA
v_gene: TRBV14
j_gene: TRBJ2-3
d_gene: NA
CDR3aa: CASSQDSGGSTDTQYF
CDR3nt: TGTGCCAGCAGCCAAGATAGTGGGGGGAGCACAGATACGCAGTATTTT